Shown below are 15 T cell receptor beta chains from a single sample sequenced in a study of glioma-infiltrating T cells after dendritic cell vaccination. Sequencing used immunoSEQ multiplex PCR; TCRdb keeps in-frame clones, though not all of them. The table records some 70,000 clones, 81% of them present only once. The starting material was blood, obtained before dendritic cell vaccination. These TCRs come from a human donor with glioblastoma.

The chain joins TRBV7-2 to TRBJ1-5; D remains unclear. CDR1 and CDR2 from the germline V gene are SGHTA and FQGNSA. V shed 4 bases and J shed 0 bases, with 13 bases lying between them. The CDR3 has 16 amino acids. CDR3 nucleotide sequence: TGTGCCAGCAGCTCCCATAATTTACTTAGCAATCAGCCCCAGCATTTT. It codes for CASSSHNLLSNQPQHF. The entire variable domain, with the rest obtained from reference TRBV7-2 and TRBJ1-5, is as follows: GAGVSQSPSNKVTEKGKDVELRCDPISGHTALYWYRQSLGQGLEFLIYFQGNSAPDKSGLPSDRFSAERTGGSVSTLTIQRTQQEDSAVYLCASSSHNLLSNQPQHFGDGTRLSIL.

This chain uses TRBV19 with TRBJ1-2, with TRBD1 matching 8 bases. This CDR3 spans 15 amino acids. Trimming took 5 bases from V and 2 from J; bases not matched to a gene: 7. Germline loops: CDR1 LNHDA, CDR2 SQIVND (reference sequence). The chain's CDR3 is CASSETGVDNYGYTF. The CDR3 nucleotides read TGTGCCAGTAGTGAGACAGGGGTGGACAACTATGGCTACACCTTC.

The chain combines TRBV6-4 with TRBJ2-1, with a weak D call TRBD2 (6 bases). Germline CDR1 is MRHNA and CDR2 is SNTAGT. The CDR3 length is 15 residues. The V gene lost 3 bases and the J gene lost 7 bases, with 16 bases spanning the gap. Here the CDR3 DNA reads TGTGCCAGCAGTGAATCCGGGGGTGAGTGGAATGAGCAGTTCTTC. It encodes CASSESGGEWNEQFF.

The chain joins TRBV5-1 to TRBJ1-4; unclear D gene. The CDR3 spans 17 residues. The germline CDR1 and CDR2 sequences are SGHRS and YFSETQ. V lost 1 base and J lost 3, with 16 bases in between. The CDR3 sequence is CASSLLKFEGANEKLFF. CDR3 coding DNA: TGCGCCAGCAGCTTGCTCAAGTTTGAGGGTGCTAATGAAAAACTGTTTTTT.

The CDR3 DNA reads TGCGCCAGCAGCCAGGAGAACACTGCAACTAATGAAAAACTGTTTTTT. Translation gives CASSQENTATNEKLFF. The chain uses TRBV4-3 and TRBJ1-4, with no clear D. V lost 3 bases and J 0 bases, leaving 11 bases between the germline ends. CDR1 and CDR2 (germline): LGHNA, YSLEER. CDR3 length: 16 amino acids.

The chain recombines TRBV7-2 with TRBJ2-6; D may be TRBD1 (5 bases). CDR3 length: 15 amino acids. Germline V gene lookup returns CDR1 SGHTA and CDR2 FQGNSA. V was clipped by 4 bases and J by 0 bases, with 7 bases between them. Here the CDR3 reads CASSSRVSGANVLTF. CDR3 DNA sequence: TGTGCCAGCAGCTCCAGGGTCTCTGGGGCCAACGTCCTGACTTTC.

This clone was picked up one time. This chain connects TRBV14 to TRBJ2-1, with no clear D. With 4 bases removed from V and 2 bases from J, the gap between germline ends came to 15 bases. This CDR3 contains 16 residues. Germline-derived CDR1 and CDR2 are SGHDN and FVKESK. The CDR3 spells CASSRALPGPYNEQFF. Written as DNA, the CDR3 is TGTGCCAGCAGCCGCGCGCTCCCAGGCCCCTACAATGAGCAGTTCTTC.

The chain carries TRBV2 and TRBJ2-1; 11 bases align to TRBD2. Germline V gene lookup returns CDR1 SNHLY and CDR2 FYNNEI. The CDR3 covers 15 residues. V lost 8 bases and J lost 0; bases outside the gene matches: 3. CDR3 coding DNA: TGTGCCAGCTTTAGCGGGGGGGCCTCCTACAATGAGCAGTTCTTC. Its translation: CASFSGGASYNEQFF.

The chain is built from TRBV5-4 and TRBJ2-3; 10 bases map to TRBD1. The J segment lost 3 bases and the V segment lost 3 bases, leaving 1 base of the junction unmatched. This CDR3 contains 14 residues. Germline V gene lookup returns CDR1 SGHNT and CDR2 YYREEE (reference sequence). The DNA for the CDR3 is TGTGCCAGCAGCTGGACAGGGGGAACAGATACGCAGTATTTT. The encoded protein is CASSWTGGTDTQYF.

V gene TRBV7-3 combines with J gene TRBJ2-7; D is uncertain. The CDR3 totals 12 residues. V lost 6 bases and J 5 bases, leaving 11 bases between the germline ends. CDR1 is SGHTA and CDR2 is FQGTGA in the germline V gene. The CDR3, as DNA: TGTGCCAGCAGTCTTATCGGTGACGAGCAGTACTTC. This codes for CASSLIGDEQYF.

A single count supports this clone. The V gene is TRBV19, the J gene TRBJ1-1; D perhaps matches TRBD1 (5 bases). The CDR3 runs to 15 residues. Looked up from germline, CDR1 is LNHDA and CDR2 is SQIVND (reference sequence). The V and J ends lost 6 bases and 2 bases respectively, with 16 bases between them. The CDR3 region has the DNA TGTGCCAGTAGACCCCCCAGGGTCATCAACACTGAAGCTTTCTTT. Its translation is CASRPPRVINTEAFF. Full variable domain (outside the CDR3, taken from reference TRBV19 and TRBJ1-1): DGGITQSPKYLFRKEGQNVTLSCEQNLNHDAMYWYRQDPGQGLRLIYYSQIVNDFQKGDIAEGYSVSREKKESFPLTVTSAQKNPTAFYLCASRPPRVINTEAFFGQGTRLTVV.

The chain links TRBV25-1 to TRBJ1-6; TRBD1 matches at 8 bases. Trimming cost V 2 bases and J 9 bases; bases outside gene matches: 9. This CDR3 comprises 16 residues. The germline V gene has CDR1 MGHDK and CDR2 SYGVNS. CDR3 sequence reads: CASSEIRAGGSSPLHF. The CDR3 DNA is TGTGCCAGCAGTGAAATCAGGGCAGGGGGCTCTTCACCCCTCCACTTT. The variable domain in full, with the rest retrieved from reference TRBV25-1 and TRBJ1-6, is EADIYQTPRYLVIGTGKKITLECSQTMGHDKMYWYQQDPGMELHLIHYSYGVNSTEKGDLSSESTVSRIRTEHFPLTLESARPSHTSQYLCASSEIRAGGSSPLHFGNGTRLTVT.

The chain uses TRBV14 and TRBJ2-7; weak D call: TRBD1 (6 bases). Trimming removed 5 bases from V and 0 bases from J, with 14 bases in between. The germline CDR1 and CDR2 sequences are SGHDN and FVKESK. The CDR3 is 15 amino acids. CDR3 sequence (DNA): TGTGCCAGCAGCGATCTCCAGGGGTCCTCCTACGAGCAGTACTTC. Amino acids: CASSDLQGSSYEQYF.

The chain uses TRBV2 and TRBJ2-7; 11 bases align to TRBD2. Trimming took 5 bases from V and 4 from J; bases not matched to a gene: 4. The germline V gene encodes CDR1 SNHLY and CDR2 FYNNEI. This CDR3 spans 14 amino acids. In nucleotides, the CDR3 is TGTGCCAGCAGTAAGGGACTAGCGGTTTACGAGCAGTACTTC. It is translated as CASSKGLAVYEQYF. Using reference TRBV2 and TRBJ2-7 for the parts outside the CDR3, the full variable domain is EPEVTQTPSHQVTQMGQEVILRCVPISNHLYFYWYRQILGQKVEFLVSFYNNEISEKSEIFDDQFSVERPDGSNFTLKIRSTKLEDSAMYFCASSKGLAVYEQYFGPGTRLTVT.

V is TRBV5-6 and J is TRBJ1-4, with 9 bases fitting TRBD1. This CDR3 has 16 residues. V was pared by 4 bases and J by 6 bases, with 10 bases of the junction left unmatched. Looked up from germline, CDR1 is SGHDT and CDR2 is YYEEEE. The CDR3, as DNA: TGTGCCAGCAGCGGGACAGGGCTGGGTATTGATGAAAAACTGTTTTTT. Its translation: CASSGTGLGIDEKLFF.